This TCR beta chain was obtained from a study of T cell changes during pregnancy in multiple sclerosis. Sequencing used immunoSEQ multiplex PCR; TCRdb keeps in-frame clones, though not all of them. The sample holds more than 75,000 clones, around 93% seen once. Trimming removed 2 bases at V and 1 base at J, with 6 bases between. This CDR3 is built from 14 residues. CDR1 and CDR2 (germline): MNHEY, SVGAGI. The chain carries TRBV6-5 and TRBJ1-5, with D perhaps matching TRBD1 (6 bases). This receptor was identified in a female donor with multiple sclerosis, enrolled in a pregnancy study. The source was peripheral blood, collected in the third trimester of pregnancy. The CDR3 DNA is TGTGCCAGCAGTTACGGGGGCAGCAATCAGCCCCAGCATTTT. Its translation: CASSYGGSNQPQHF.